The clone carrying this TCR beta chain has more than one count but fewer than ten. The sample belongs to a study of blood T cells in healthy people across ages. Next came a second PCR, run for about 7 to 12 cycles, which used a sample-barcoded 5' primer along with a J-beta primer mix. Each CDR3 protein is one row after TCRdb ran MiXCR on the 5' RACE reads. Altogether some 710,000 distinct CDR3 sequences are present, about 20% being singletons, with the ten largest covering less than 25%. Sequencing was performed on blood. This sequence originates from an older man in good health.

CDR3 residues: CASSLFSDRNEKLFF. As DNA, the CDR3 is TGTGCCAGCAGTTTATTTTCGGACAGGAATGAAAAACTGTTTTTT. V and J are TRBV12-3 or TRBV12-4 and TRBJ1-4, with 7 bases lining up with TRBD1. The V and J ends lost 2 bases and 5 bases, in that order; junction bases with no gene match: 5. The CDR3 consists of 15 residues.